The next 10 T cell receptor beta chains were all read from a single sample in a study of shared clonotypes between healthy human individuals. The naive CD8 fraction comprised CD45RO-negative cells positively selected for CCR7 and excluded terminally differentiated effector memory CD45RA+ cells. Clones were read by immunoSEQ multiplex PCR, and TCRdb kept only the in-frame ones, dropping some. The sample contains roughly 2 million clones, roughly 95% of which appear only once. The source material was naive CD8+ T cells sorted from blood. The receptor source for this set is a young man in good health.

The genes are TRBV23-1 and TRBJ1-5, with D possibly being TRBD1 (6 bases). TRBV23-1 is an ORF; its function is uncertain. This CDR3 spans 12 amino acids. The germline V and J ends were trimmed by 2 bases and 13 bases, with 12 bases remaining between them. The CDR3 DNA reads as TGCGCCAGCAGTCAAGAGGGACACCTACAGCATTTT. Its protein is CASSQEGHLQHF.

As regards this clone: The same CDR3 is also encoded by other DNA sequences in this sample. V is TRBV7-9 and J is TRBJ2-5, with D uncertain. V lost 5 bases to trimming and J lost 1 base, with 11 bases between them. This CDR3 has 14 residues. In germline, CDR1 is SEHNR, CDR2 FQNEAQ (reference sequence). Here the CDR3 DNA reads TGTGCCAGCAGCCCCTGGACCTCCCAAGAGACCCAGTACTTC. The encoded protein is CASSPWTSQETQYF.

A note on this clone: Other DNA sequences in this sample translate to the same CDR3. The chain combines TRBV6-5 with TRBJ2-7; 11 bases fit TRBD2. V shed 6 bases and J 3 bases; nucleotides not matched to a gene: 4. The CDR3 loop spans 14 amino acids. Germline V CDR1 and CDR2: MNHEY, SVGAGI. The CDR3: CASSEGLAGYEQYF. Written as DNA, the CDR3 is TGTGCCAGCAGCGAAGGACTAGCGGGCTACGAGCAGTACTTC.

The CDR3 loop reads CASSSLGRIGAYEQYF. In DNA form, the CDR3 reads TGTGCCAGCAGCTCACTGGGGCGGATAGGGGCCTACGAGCAGTACTTC. The chain combines TRBV21-1 with TRBJ2-7; the D call in the table, TRBD1, was not verified against the DNA. TRBV21-1 represents a pseudogene. There are 16 residues in the CDR3.

V usage is TRBV7-9 and J usage is TRBJ2-1, with a tentative D call TRBD2 (6 bases). The CDR3 totals 15 residues. Looked up from germline, CDR1 is SEHNR and CDR2 is FQNEAQ (reference sequence). The V and J ends lost 3 bases and 1 base respectively, with 10 bases between them. The chain's CDR3 is CASSLSSASYNEQFF. CDR3 DNA sequence: TGTGCCAGCAGCTTGTCTAGCGCATCCTACAATGAGCAGTTCTTC.

The sample holds one count of this clone. V gene TRBV4-1 combines with J gene TRBJ1-3; perhaps TRBD1 as D (5 bases). Germline V lookup: CDR1 MGHRA, CDR2 YSYEKL. V lost 1 base to trimming and J lost 2 bases, with 15 bases between them. The CDR3 runs 17 residues. CDR3 DNA sequence: TGCGCCAGCAGCCAAGGATCGGTGGGGCAAGCTGGAAACACCATATATTTT. This sequence encodes CASSQGSVGQAGNTIYF.

The V and J genes are TRBV6-1 and TRBJ2-1; TRBD2 aligns across 10 bases. The CDR3 has 15 amino acids. In germline, CDR1 is MNHNS, CDR2 SASEGT. V was clipped by 3 bases and J by 12 bases; unmatched bases: 11. CDR3 DNA: TGTGCCAGCAGTGACCTAGCGGGAGTCCAAGTAGGGCAGTTCTTC. Its translation is CASSDLAGVQVGQFF.

This rearrangement joins TRBV5-6 to TRBJ2-7; 13 nucleotides match TRBD2. Losses at the gene ends were 2 bases for V and 0 bases for J; bases not matched to a gene: 5. This CDR3 has 17 amino acids. CDR1 is SGHDT, CDR2 YYEEEE, per germline. In DNA form, the CDR3 reads TGTGCCAGCAGCTTATGGACTAGCGGGGGTAGCTCCTACGAGCAGTACTTC. The encoded protein is CASSLWTSGGSSYEQYF.

The chain has TRBV4-1 and TRBJ1-4; 7 bases fit TRBD1. V gave up 4 bases and J gave up 4 bases; unmatched junction bases: 6. Germline CDR1 and CDR2: MGHRA and YSYEKL. CDR3 length: 15 amino acids. CDR3 in DNA: TGCGCCAGCAGCCCTGACAGGGAGGGTAATGAAAAACTGTTTTTT. Its protein product is CASSPDREGNEKLFF.

In its sample, this clone was seen once. The genes are TRBV7-9 and TRBJ2-7; 9 bases match TRBD1. CDR3 length equals 13 residues. Germline V gene lookup returns CDR1 SEHNR and CDR2 FQNEAQ (reference sequence). J was trimmed by 5 bases and V by 5 bases; bases with no gene match: 4. The CDR3 sequence: CASSPWDRDEQYF. CDR3 in DNA: TGTGCCAGCAGCCCCTGGGACAGGGACGAGCAGTACTTC.